The source of this T cell receptor beta chain is a study of CD8+CD57+ T cells in acquired aplastic anemia. V lost 4 bases to trimming and J lost 5 bases; unmatched junction nucleotides: 3. This CDR3 is built from 13 residues. The V gene's germline CDR1 is LNHDA and CDR2 SQIVND (reference sequence). Whole-study findings and limits: Patients and controls had CD8+ Simpson's diversity values that were not significantly distinct. Over 25 shared CD8+ CDR3s appeared highly expressed within patients' immunodominant clones.

All patients picked for sequencing had shown, by flow cytometry, an expansion of CD8+CD57+ cells. Each patient carried a diagnosis of severe acquired aplastic anemia. This clonotype was observed at least ten times. Its specificity is unknown. Using genomic DNA as the template, TCR beta VDJ and CDR3 profiling was carried out. TCRdb analysed the reads with MiXCR anew, one entry per CDR3 protein. Here the sample spans some 140,000 distinct CDR3 sequences, over 50% being singletons. The chain uses TRBV19 and TRBJ2-7; 9 bases are shared with TRBD1. This receptor was identified in a human donor with aplastic anemia. The sequenced sample was sorted CD4+, CD8+, or CD8+CD57+ T cells (not recorded which) from PBMCs. The CDR3 loop reads CASSTRQGDEQYF. CDR3 nucleotide sequence: TGTGCCAGTAGTACCCGACAGGGGGACGAGCAGTACTTC. Drawing the rest from reference TRBV19 and TRBJ2-7, the complete variable domain is DGGITQSPKYLFRKEGQNVTLSCEQNLNHDAMYWYRQDPGQGLRLIYYSQIVNDFQKGDIAEGYSVSREKKESFPLTVTSAQKNPTAFYLCASSTRQGDEQYFGPGTRLTVT.